Included here is one TCR beta chain sequence, with context. The antigen it recognizes is unknown. It has no much larger one-base neighbor in the sample; base qualities were not kept. The sample comes from a study of blood T cell repertoires in COVID-19 (TCRdb year 2020). About the investigation overall: Samples from collaborators originated in the United States, Italy and Spain and spanned both the acute and convalescent phases of COVID-19. The prospective study material was composed of cDNA or gDNA derived from T cells, B-cell-depleted T cells, or PBMCs. Deeply sampled blood TCRbeta repertoires from subjects exposed to, actively infected with, or recovered from COVID-19 were included in the dataset. The repertoires were released in a freely available public database meant as a resource for research on the immune response to SARS-CoV-2. The samples were drawn from the first 160 participants of the ongoing ImmuneRACE study and from over 950 subjects provided by 6 global collaborators. Sample metadata almost always included a de-identified subject ID, COVID-19 status, age in years and sex. Where available, HLA class I and class II types were obtained from metadata supplied by the sample provider rather than from assay-based typing.

TCRbeta CDR3 regions were amplified from genomic DNA by means of the immunoSEQ Assay, a bias-controlled multiplex PCR. From the authors' description of their analysis: Within the assay, amplification of reference gene primers was used to estimate how many nucleated cells each sample contained. To quantify the absolute abundance of each unique TCRbeta CDR3 rearrangement, sequence reads were collapsed and filtered. For each sample, productive Simpson clonality was calculated as the square root of Simpson's diversity index over productive rearrangements. TCRdb carries this immuneACCESS record with in-frame sequences only. Its versions omit some clonotypes, under half of them owing to an unresolved V gene in the studies checked, with the rest unexplained. The DNA was the basis for D and trimming; V, J and clone size are from that table. This sample is represented by 55,000 to 70,000 clones; around 84% of them were singletons. Jointly, the top ten make up 9% to 10% of the sample.

Collaborating institutions collected whole blood in K2EDTA tubes following their own protocols. For TCRbeta analysis, collaborators shipped samples as frozen whole blood, isolated PBMCs, or DNA extracted from either of those sample types. Findings and caveats that apply to the study as a whole: How much clinical and demographic metadata was included differed by source and by participant, and the metadata was provided uncurated.

In the germline V gene, CDR1 corresponds to SGHVS and CDR2 to FQNEAQ. Trimming leaves V shorter by 5 bases and J shorter by 4 bases, with the junction holding 4 bases beyond the gene matches. The CDR3 measures 13 amino acids from cysteine to phenylalanine. Just CDR3 DNA is preserved here, 39 bases in frame from base 1. Sample: peripheral blood. The V gene is TRBV7-8 and the J gene is TRBJ2-7; a stretch of 8 junction bases matches TRBD1. This TCR derives from an elderly woman with acute or convalescent COVID-19. The CDR3 loop reads CASSRTGQYEQYF. In nucleotides, the sequence is TGTGCCAGCAGCCGGACAGGGCAGTACGAGCAGTACTTC.